The next 15 T cell receptor beta chains were all read from a single sample in a study of blood T cell repertoires in COVID-19. Here immunoSEQ multiplex PCR was the method, and the copy in TCRdb shows in-frame clones only, minus some. The table shows under 200,000 clones, with 60% to 85% occurring only once. Material for sequencing was peripheral blood. The receptors stem from a woman aged 55 to 70 with COVID-19, enrolled during active disease.

The chain has TRBV19 and TRBJ1-1, with a weak D call TRBD1 (6 bases). V lost 7 bases to trimming and J lost 1 base, with 19 bases between them. The CDR3 contains 16 residues. CDR1 is LNHDA, CDR2 SQIVND, per germline (reference sequence). The CDR3 sequence is CASNRPHGQPNTEAFF. The DNA for the CDR3 is TGTGCCAGTAACCGCCCCCACGGACAGCCGAACACTGAAGCTTTCTTT.

The CDR3 loop is CAGRTSGDTGELFF. The CDR3 DNA reads TGTGCCGGGAGGACTAGCGGAGACACCGGGGAGCTGTTTTTT. This chain uses TRBV19 with TRBJ2-2; 10 bases fit TRBD2. The CDR3 has 14 residues. V was clipped by 11 bases and J by 3 bases; unmatched bases: 6. CDR1 is LNHDA, CDR2 SQIVND, per germline (reference sequence).

The chain links TRBV28 to TRBJ1-5, with 7 bases identical to TRBD1. J was trimmed by 4 bases and V by 2 bases; bases with no gene match: 2. Per germline, CDR1 MDHEN and CDR2 SYDVKM. The CDR3 extends over 14 amino acids. This CDR3 is CASSLTGANQPQHF. CDR3 bases: TGTGCCAGCAGTTTAACAGGGGCGAATCAGCCCCAGCATTTT.

The rearrangement uses TRBV19 and TRBJ2-4; D possibly corresponds to TRBD2 (5 bases). V was shortened by 0 bases and J by 0 bases, with 9 bases between the two germline ends. Germline-derived CDR1 and CDR2 are LNHDA and SQIVND (reference sequence). The CDR3 extends over 16 amino acids. The CDR3 nucleotides read TGTGCCAGTAGTATAGATCTGGGAGTAGCCAAAAACATTCAGTACTTC. Translating gives CASSIDLGVAKNIQYF.

In its sample, this clone was seen once. The chain recombines TRBV14 with TRBJ2-3; 10 nucleotides align to TRBD1. This CDR3 region has 16 residues. Germline CDR1 and CDR2: SGHDN and FVKESK. Trimming at V came to 0 bases and at J to 2 bases, leaving 2 bases not matched to a gene. The CDR3 protein is CASSQEGQGSTDTQYF. CDR3 in DNA: TGTGCCAGCAGCCAAGAGGGACAGGGGTCCACAGATACGCAGTATTTT. Supplemented by reference TRBV14 and TRBJ2-3, the full variable domain reads EAGVTQFPSHSVIEKGQTVTLRCDPISGHDNLYWYRRVMGKEIKFLLHFVKESKQDESGMPNNRFLAERTGGTYSTLKVQPAELEDSGVYFCASSQEGQGSTDTQYFGPGTRLTVL.

This clone was seen ten or more times. CDR3 sequence reads: CASSQVAADTGELFF. The CDR3, as DNA: TGTGCCAGCAGCCAAGTCGCCGCGGACACCGGGGAGCTGTTTTTT. This chain uses TRBV3-1 (or the pseudogene TRBV3-2) with TRBJ2-2; D not resolved. V shed 1 base and J shed 3 bases, with 9 bases lying between them. CDR1 and CDR2 from the germline V gene are LGHDT and YNNKEL (reference sequence). The CDR3 spans 15 residues.

The chain combines TRBV7-3 with TRBJ2-1; 7 positions agree with TRBD2. This CDR3 contains 16 residues. Germline trimming cut 0 bases from V and 0 bases from J; bases unmatched to any gene: 2. Germline V CDR1 and CDR2: SGHTA, FQGTGA. For the CDR3, the DNA is TGTGCCAGCAGCTTAACACCGGGGGGCTCCTACAATGAGCAGTTCTTC. Translation: CASSLTPGGSYNEQFF.

The V gene is TRBV19, the J gene TRBJ1-6; D remains ambiguous. V was pared by 7 bases and J by 5 bases, with 12 bases between. CDR3 length equals 14 residues. Germline V lookup: CDR1 LNHDA, CDR2 SQIVND (reference sequence). The chain's CDR3 is CASKRERDNSPLHF. CDR3 bases: TGTGCCAGTAAAAGAGAACGGGATAATTCACCCCTCCACTTT. Full variable domain (remainder filled in from reference TRBV19 and TRBJ1-6): DGGITQSPKYLFRKEGQNVTLSCEQNLNHDAMYWYRQDPGQGLRLIYYSQIVNDFQKGDIAEGYSVSREKKESFPLTVTSAQKNPTAFYLCASKRERDNSPLHFGNGTRLTVT.

This chain joins TRBV7-2 and TRBJ2-5, with 8 bases aligning to TRBD2. The junction had 8 bases not matched to a gene; V was cut back by 1 base and J by 1 base. CDR3 length: 17 amino acids. Germline values: CDR1 SGHTA, CDR2 FQGNSA. CDR3 nucleotide sequence: TGTGCCAGCAGCTTAGAATATGGGGCGGGGGGCCAAGAGACCCAGTACTTC. Amino acids: CASSLEYGAGGQETQYF.

The chain joins TRBV5-1 to TRBJ1-2; 9 bases agree with TRBD1. V shed 3 bases and J 3 bases; nucleotides not matched to a gene: 12. The CDR3 is made up of 17 amino acids. CDR1 and CDR2 (germline): SGHRS, YFSETQ. CDR3 residues: CASSSVPGQGPDYGYTF. CDR3 coding DNA: TGCGCCAGCAGCTCGGTCCCGGGACAGGGTCCGGACTATGGCTACACCTTC.

The chain combines TRBV7-2 with TRBJ2-4, with D maybe TRBD1 (7 bases). Germline CDR1 reads SGHTA; CDR2 reads FQGNSA. Trimming took 3 bases from V and 6 from J, leaving 21 bases between them. This CDR3 contains 17 residues. Written as DNA, the CDR3 is TGTGCCAGCAGCTTTAACCCTAGGAGGGGGCAACGAAACATTCAGTACTTC. Translated, it gives CASSFNPRRGQRNIQYF.

V is TRBV5-8 and J is TRBJ2-5; D not certain. This CDR3 spans 16 amino acids. Trimming shortened V by 0 bases and J by 2 bases, and 14 bases separated the two germline ends. The V gene's germline CDR1 is SGHTS and CDR2 YDEGEE. The CDR3 nucleotides read TGTGCCAGCAGCTTGGCTATTCTCCCGACTCAAGAGACCCAGTACTTC. Protein: CASSLAILPTQETQYF.

This clone appeared a few times. V gene TRBV7-9 combines with J gene TRBJ2-5, with 10 bases fitting TRBD1. Germline values: CDR1 SEHNR, CDR2 FQNEAQ (reference sequence). The CDR3 spans 14 residues. Losses at the gene ends were 5 bases for V and 5 bases for J; bases not matched to a gene: 5. The CDR3 DNA follows: TGTGCCAGCAGCCTAGACAGGGGGCGGGAGACCCAGTACTTC. It specifies CASSLDRGRETQYF.

This chain connects TRBV13 to TRBJ2-3; 7 bases fit TRBD2. CDR3 length: 16 amino acids. Germline-derived CDR1 and CDR2 are PRHDT and FYEKMQ (reference sequence). With V trimmed by 5 bases and J by 3 bases, 11 bases remained unmatched. The DNA for the CDR3 is TGTGCCAGCAGCCCTCGTAGCGGGCTTCGAACAGATACGCAGTATTTT. Protein product: CASSPRSGLRTDTQYF.

The chain links TRBV7-9 to TRBJ2-7, with a tentative D call TRBD2 (6 bases). Trimming pared 3 bases from V and 4 bases from J, leaving 10 bases between. The CDR3 is 13 residues long. Germline V lookup: CDR1 SEHNR, CDR2 FQNEAQ (reference sequence). In nucleotides, the CDR3 is TGTGCCAGCAGCTTCGGGACTGTATACGAGCAGTACTTC. Its protein is CASSFGTVYEQYF. Full variable domain (remainder filled in from reference TRBV7-9 and TRBJ2-7): DTGVSQNPRHKITKRGQNVTFRCDPISEHNRLYWYRQTLGQGPEFLTYFQNEAQLEKSRLLSDRFSAERPKGSFSTLEIQRTEQGDSAMYLCASSFGTVYEQYFGPGTRLTVT.